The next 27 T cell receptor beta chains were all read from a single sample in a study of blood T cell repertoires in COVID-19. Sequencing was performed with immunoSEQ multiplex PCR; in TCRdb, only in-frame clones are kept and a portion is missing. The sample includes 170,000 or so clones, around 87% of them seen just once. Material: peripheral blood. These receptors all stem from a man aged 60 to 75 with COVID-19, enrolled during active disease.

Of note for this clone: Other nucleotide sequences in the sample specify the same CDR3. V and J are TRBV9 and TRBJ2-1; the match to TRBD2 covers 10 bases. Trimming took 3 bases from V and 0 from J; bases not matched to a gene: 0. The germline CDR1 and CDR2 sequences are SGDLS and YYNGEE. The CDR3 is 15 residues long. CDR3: CASSASGGSYNEQFF. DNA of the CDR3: TGTGCCAGCAGCGCTAGCGGGGGCTCCTACAATGAGCAGTTCTTC.

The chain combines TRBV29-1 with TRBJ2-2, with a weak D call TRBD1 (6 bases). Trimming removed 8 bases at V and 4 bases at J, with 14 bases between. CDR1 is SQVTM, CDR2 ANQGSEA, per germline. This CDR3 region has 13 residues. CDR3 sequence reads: CSFRTESTGELFF. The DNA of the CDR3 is TGCAGCTTTCGGACAGAAAGCACCGGGGAGCTGTTTTTT.

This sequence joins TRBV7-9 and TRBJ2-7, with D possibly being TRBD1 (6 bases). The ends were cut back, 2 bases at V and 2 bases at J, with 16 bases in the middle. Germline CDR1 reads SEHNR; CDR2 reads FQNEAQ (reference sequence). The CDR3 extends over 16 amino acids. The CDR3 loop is CASSLTSQGKPYEQYF. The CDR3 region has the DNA TGTGCCAGCAGCTTAACATCCCAGGGGAAGCCCTACGAGCAGTACTTC.

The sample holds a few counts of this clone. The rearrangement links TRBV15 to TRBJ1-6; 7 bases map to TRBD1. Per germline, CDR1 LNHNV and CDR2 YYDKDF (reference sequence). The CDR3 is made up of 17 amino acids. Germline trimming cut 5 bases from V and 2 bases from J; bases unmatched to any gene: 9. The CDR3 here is CATSGGTVQAYNSPLHF. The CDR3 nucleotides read TGTGCCACCAGCGGAGGGACAGTCCAAGCCTATAATTCACCCCTCCACTTT. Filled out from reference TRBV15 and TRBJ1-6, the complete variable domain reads DAMVIQNPRYQVTQFGKPVTLSCSQTLNHNVMYWYQQKSSQAPKLLFHYYDKDFNNEADTPDNFQSRRPNTSFCFLDIRSPGLGDTAMYLCATSGGTVQAYNSPLHFGNGTRLTVT.

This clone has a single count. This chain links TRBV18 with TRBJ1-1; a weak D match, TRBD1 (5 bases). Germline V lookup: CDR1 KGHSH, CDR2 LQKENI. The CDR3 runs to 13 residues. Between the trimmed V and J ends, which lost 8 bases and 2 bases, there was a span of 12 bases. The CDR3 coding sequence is TGTGCCAGCGGAAGACAGAAAAACACTGAAGCTTTCTTT. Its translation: CASGRQKNTEAFF.

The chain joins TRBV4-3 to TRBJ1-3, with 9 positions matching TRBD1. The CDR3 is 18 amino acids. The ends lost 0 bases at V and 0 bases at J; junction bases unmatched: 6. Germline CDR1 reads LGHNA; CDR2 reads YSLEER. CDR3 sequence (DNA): TGCGCCAGCAGCCAAGATCATGGGACAGGGAACTCTGGAAACACCATATATTTT. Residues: CASSQDHGTGNSGNTIYF.

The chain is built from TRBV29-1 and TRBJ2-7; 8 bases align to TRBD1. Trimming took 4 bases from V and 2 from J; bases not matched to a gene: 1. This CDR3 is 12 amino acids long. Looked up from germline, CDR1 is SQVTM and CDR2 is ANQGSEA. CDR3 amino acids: CSVGTGPYEQYF. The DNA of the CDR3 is TGCAGCGTTGGGACAGGGCCCTACGAGCAGTACTTC.

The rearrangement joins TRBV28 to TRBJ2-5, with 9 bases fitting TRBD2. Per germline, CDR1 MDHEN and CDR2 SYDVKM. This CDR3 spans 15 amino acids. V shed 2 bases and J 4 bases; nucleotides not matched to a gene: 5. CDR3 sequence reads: CASSLIGGRAETQYF. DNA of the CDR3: TGTGCCAGCAGTTTAATAGGCGGGAGGGCAGAGACCCAGTACTTC.

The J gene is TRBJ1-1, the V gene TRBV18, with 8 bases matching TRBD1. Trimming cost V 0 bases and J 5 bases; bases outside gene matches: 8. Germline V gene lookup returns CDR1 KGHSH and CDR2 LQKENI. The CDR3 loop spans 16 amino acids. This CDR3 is CASSPPAGGLRTEAFF. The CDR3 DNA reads TGTGCCAGCTCACCACCGGCAGGGGGCTTGAGGACTGAAGCTTTCTTT.

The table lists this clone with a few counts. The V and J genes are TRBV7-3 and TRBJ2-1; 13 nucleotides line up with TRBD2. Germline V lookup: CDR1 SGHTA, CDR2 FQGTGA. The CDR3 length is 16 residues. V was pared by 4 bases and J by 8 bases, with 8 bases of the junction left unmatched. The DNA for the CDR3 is TGTGCCAGCAGCTCGTCCGGACTAGCGGGAGTGGATGAGCAGTTCTTC. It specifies CASSSSGLAGVDEQFF.

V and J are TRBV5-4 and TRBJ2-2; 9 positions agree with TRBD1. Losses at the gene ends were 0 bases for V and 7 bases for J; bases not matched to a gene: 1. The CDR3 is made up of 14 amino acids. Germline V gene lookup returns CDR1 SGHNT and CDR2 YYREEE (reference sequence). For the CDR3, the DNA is TGTGCCAGCAGCTTGGGACAGGGGGTCGGGGAGCTGTTTTTT. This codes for CASSLGQGVGELFF.

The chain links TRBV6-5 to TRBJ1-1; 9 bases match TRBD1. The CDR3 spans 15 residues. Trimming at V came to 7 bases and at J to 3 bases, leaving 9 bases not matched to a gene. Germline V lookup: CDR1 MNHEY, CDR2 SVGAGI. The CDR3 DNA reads TGTGCCAGCACCACAACAGGGGGCGCGTACACTGAAGCTTTCTTT. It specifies CASTTTGGAYTEAFF.

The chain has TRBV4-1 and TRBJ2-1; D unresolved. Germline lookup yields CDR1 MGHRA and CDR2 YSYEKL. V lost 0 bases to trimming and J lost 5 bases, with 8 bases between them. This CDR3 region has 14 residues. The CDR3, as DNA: TGCGCCAGCAGCCAAGATAGTAGAGACAATGAGCAGTTCTTC. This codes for CASSQDSRDNEQFF.

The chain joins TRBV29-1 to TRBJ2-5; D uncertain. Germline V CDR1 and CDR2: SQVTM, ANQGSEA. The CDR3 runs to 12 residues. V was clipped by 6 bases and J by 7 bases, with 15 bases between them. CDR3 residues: CSVSETPGTQYF. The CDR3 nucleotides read TGCAGCGTGTCGGAAACACCGGGGACCCAGTACTTC.

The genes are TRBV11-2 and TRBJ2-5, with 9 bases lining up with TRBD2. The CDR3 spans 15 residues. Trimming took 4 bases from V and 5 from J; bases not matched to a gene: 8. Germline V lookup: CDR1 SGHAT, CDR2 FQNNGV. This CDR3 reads CASSSMRTSAETQYF. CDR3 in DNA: TGTGCCAGCAGCTCGATGCGGACTAGCGCGGAGACCCAGTACTTC.

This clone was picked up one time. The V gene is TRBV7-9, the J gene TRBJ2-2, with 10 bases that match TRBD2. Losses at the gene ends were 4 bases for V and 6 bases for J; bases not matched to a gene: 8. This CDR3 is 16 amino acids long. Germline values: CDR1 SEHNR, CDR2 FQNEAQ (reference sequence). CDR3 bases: TGTGCCAGCAGCTACTACAAAGCGGGAGGGGCCGGGGAGCTGTTTTTT. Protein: CASSYYKAGGAGELFF.

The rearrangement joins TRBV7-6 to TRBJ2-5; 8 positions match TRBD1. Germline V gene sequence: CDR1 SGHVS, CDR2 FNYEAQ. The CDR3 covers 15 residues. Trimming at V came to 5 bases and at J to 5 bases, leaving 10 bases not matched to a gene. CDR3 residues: CASSERGTGGETQYF. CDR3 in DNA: TGTGCCAGCAGCGAAAGGGGAACAGGGGGGGAGACCCAGTACTTC.

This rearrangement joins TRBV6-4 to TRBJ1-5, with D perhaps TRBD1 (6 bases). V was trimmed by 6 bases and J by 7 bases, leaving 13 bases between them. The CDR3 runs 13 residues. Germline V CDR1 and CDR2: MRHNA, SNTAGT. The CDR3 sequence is CASSPSGQQPQHF. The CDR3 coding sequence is TGTGCCAGCAGCCCATCCGGACAGCAGCCCCAGCATTTT.

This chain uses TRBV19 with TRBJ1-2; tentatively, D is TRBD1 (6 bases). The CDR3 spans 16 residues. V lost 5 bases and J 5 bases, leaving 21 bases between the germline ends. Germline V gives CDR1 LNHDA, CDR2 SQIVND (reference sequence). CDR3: CASSLQGPEFGYGYTF. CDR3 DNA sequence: TGTGCCAGTAGTTTACAGGGTCCGGAGTTTGGTTATGGCTACACCTTC.

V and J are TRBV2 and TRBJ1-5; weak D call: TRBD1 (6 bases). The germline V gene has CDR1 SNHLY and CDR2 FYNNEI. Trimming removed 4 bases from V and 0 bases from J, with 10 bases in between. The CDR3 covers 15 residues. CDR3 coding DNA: TGTGCCAGCAGTGCTAGACAGGATAGCAATCAGCCCCAGCATTTT. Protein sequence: CASSARQDSNQPQHF.

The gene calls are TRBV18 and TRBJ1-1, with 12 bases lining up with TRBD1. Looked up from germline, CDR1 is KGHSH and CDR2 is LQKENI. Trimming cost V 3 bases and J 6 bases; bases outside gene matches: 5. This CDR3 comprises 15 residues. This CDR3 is CASSPGTGGRAEAFF. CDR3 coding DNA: TGTGCCAGCTCACCGGGGACAGGGGGCCGGGCTGAAGCTTTCTTT.

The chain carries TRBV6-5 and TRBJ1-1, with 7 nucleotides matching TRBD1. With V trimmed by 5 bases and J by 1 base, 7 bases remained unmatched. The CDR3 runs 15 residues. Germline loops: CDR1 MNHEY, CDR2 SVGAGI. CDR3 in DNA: TGTGCCAGCAGTCGGCGACAGGGAGCGAACACTGAAGCTTTCTTT. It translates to CASSRRQGANTEAFF.

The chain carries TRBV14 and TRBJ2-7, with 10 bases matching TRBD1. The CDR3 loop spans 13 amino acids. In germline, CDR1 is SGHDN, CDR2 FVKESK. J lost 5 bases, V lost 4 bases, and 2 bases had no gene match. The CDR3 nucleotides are TGTGCCAGCAGCCGACAGGGGGCCCACGAGCAGTACTTC. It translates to CASSRQGAHEQYF. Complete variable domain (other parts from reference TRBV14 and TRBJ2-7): EAGVTQFPSHSVIEKGQTVTLRCDPISGHDNLYWYRRVMGKEIKFLLHFVKESKQDESGMPNNRFLAERTGGTYSTLKVQPAELEDSGVYFCASSRQGAHEQYFGPGTRLTVT.

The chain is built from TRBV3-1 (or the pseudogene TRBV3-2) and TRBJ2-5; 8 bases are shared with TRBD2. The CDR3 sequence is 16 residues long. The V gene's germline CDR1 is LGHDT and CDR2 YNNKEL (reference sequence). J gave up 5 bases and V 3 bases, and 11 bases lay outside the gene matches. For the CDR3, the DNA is TGTGCCAGCAGCCAGGCAAGCGGGAGTACGGTCGAGACCCAGTACTTC. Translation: CASSQASGSTVETQYF.

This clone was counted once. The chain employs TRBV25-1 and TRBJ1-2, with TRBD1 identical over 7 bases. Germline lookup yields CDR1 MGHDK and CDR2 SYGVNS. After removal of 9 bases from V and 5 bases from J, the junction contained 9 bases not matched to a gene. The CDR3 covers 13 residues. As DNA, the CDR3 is TGTGCCAGTACACAGGGGAAGGCGTATGGCTACACCTTC. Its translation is CASTQGKAYGYTF.

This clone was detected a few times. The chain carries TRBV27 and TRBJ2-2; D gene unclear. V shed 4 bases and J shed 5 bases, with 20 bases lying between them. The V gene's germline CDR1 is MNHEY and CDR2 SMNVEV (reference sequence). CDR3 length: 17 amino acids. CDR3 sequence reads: CASSSDNLRLRTGELFF. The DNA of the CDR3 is TGTGCCAGCAGTTCAGACAACCTAAGGTTACGGACCGGGGAGCTGTTTTTT.

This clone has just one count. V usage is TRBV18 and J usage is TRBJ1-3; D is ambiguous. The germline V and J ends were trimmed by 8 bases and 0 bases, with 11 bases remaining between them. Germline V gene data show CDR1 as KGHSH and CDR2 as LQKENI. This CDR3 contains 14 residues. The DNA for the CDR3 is TGTGCCAGCCTCCCGCAGAACTCTGGAAACACCATATATTTT. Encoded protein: CASLPQNSGNTIYF.